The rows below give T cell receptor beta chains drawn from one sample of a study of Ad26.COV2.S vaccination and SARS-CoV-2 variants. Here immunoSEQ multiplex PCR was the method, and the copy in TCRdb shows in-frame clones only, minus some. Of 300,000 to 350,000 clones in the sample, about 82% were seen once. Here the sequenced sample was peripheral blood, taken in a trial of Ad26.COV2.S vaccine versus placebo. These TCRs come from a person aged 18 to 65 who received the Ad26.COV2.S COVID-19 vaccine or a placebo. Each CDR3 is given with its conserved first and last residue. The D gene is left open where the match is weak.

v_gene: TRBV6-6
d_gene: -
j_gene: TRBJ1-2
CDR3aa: CAIRGDYGYTF
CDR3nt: TGTGCCATCCGGGGGGACTATGGCTACACCTTC

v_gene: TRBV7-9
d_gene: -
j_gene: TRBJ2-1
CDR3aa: CASSLDGAYNEQFF
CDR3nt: TGTGCCAGCAGCTTAGACGGTGCCTACAATGAGCAGTTCTTC

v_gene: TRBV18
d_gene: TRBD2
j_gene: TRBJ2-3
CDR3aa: CASSPPVAGTADTQYF
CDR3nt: TGTGCCAGCTCACCACCGGTAGCGGGGACGGCAGATACGCAGTATTTT

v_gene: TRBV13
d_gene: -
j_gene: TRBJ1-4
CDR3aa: CASSGGPLGEKLFF
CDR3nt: TGTGCCAGCTCGGGGGGGCCCTTGGGAGAAAAACTGTTTTTT

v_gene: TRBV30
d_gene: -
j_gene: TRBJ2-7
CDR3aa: CAWRLYYEQYF
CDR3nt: TGTGCCTGGAGACTCTATTACGAGCAGTACTTC

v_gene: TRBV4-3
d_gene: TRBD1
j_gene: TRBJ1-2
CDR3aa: CASSPGQGLDYGYTF
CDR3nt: TGCGCCAGCAGCCCGGGACAGGGGCTTGACTATGGCTACACCTTC

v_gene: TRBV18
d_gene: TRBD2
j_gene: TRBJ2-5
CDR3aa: CASSPPQRGDQETQYF
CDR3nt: TGTGCCAGCTCACCACCGCAGCGGGGGGACCAAGAGACCCAGTACTTC

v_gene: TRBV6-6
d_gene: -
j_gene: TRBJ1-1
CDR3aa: CASSSPVDTEAFF
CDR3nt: TGTGCCAGCAGTTCCCCCGTGGACACTGAAGCTTTCTTT

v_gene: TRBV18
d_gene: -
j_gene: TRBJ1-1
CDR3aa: CASSPSSGGKTEAFF
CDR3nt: TGTGCCAGCTCACCAAGTTCGGGGGGGAAGACTGAAGCTTTCTTT

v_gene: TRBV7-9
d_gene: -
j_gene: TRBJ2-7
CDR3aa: CASSSTGIPPYEQYF
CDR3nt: TGTGCCAGCAGCTCAACAGGGATTCCACCCTACGAGCAGTACTTC

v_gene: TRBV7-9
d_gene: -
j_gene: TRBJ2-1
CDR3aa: CASSPRGDSYNEQFF
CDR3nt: TGTGCCAGCAGCCCTAGGGGTGACTCCTACAATGAGCAGTTCTTC